This TCR beta chain was profiled in a study of graft-versus-host responses after intestinal transplantation. Produced via immunoSEQ multiplex PCR; TCRdb's table is partial and in-frame only. The top ten hold 1.5% to 2.5% of the sample, which has about 23,000 clones, 85% to 95% seen once. The CDR3 has 15 residues. V lost 3 bases and J lost 5; bases outside the gene matches: 8. Germline V gene data show CDR1 as SGDLS and CDR2 as YYNGEE. The material was PBMCs, obtained approximately 38 days after intestinal transplant. This receptor was identified in a human patient who received an intestinal transplant, so some T cells may come from the graft donor. The chain combines TRBV9 with TRBJ2-3, with 8 bases that match TRBD1. As DNA, the CDR3 is TGTGCCAGCAGCGCAACAGGGGGGTATAAAGATACGCAGTATTTT. This sequence encodes CASSATGGYKDTQYF.